This T cell receptor (beta chain) appears in the sequencing data of a study of early T cells in non-severe SARS-CoV-2 infection. Overall study: The sequenced material was bulk RNA from unsorted whole blood, and its chains were unpaired. Study-wide findings and caveats: Database matching using VDJdb favored anti-spike CD8 responses, with private and CD4 specificities left missing.

Attached unique molecular identifiers marked individual cDNA molecules. TCRdb redid the calling of the 5' RACE reads with MiXCR, one entry per CDR3 protein. The repertoire includes 50,000 to 70,000 distinct CDR3 sequences, roughly 7.7% of them detected once, and around 3.4% sits in the top ten. This clonotype was seen at least ten times. Antigen unknown. This CDR3 region has 13 residues. V lost 2 bases, J lost 7 bases, and 2 bases stayed unmatched. Per the germline V gene, CDR1 is KGHSH and CDR2 is LQKENI. The sequence was obtained from an adult who was a healthcare worker with PCR-confirmed SARS-CoV-2 infection or an uninfected control (not recorded which). The chain links TRBV18 to TRBJ1-5; 7 bases align to TRBD1. Sample: whole blood. The CDR3 loop reads CASSPEGGQPQHF. Written as DNA, the CDR3 is TGTGCCAGCTCACCAGAAGGGGGCCAGCCCCAGCATTTT. Full variable domain (remainder filled in from reference TRBV18 and TRBJ1-5): NAGVMQNPRHLVRRRGQEARLRCSPMKGHSHVYWYRQLPEEGLKFMVYLQKENIIDESGMPKERFSAEFPKEGPSILRIQQVVRGDSAAYFCASSPEGGQPQHFGDGTRLSIL.